A selection of T cell receptor beta chains follows, all from one sample in a study of tumor and adjacent non-tumor tissue in lung cancer. TCRdb processed the multiplex PCR reads anew with MiXCR; each CDR3 protein has one entry. Here the sample spans approximately 75,000 distinct CDR3 sequences, more than 60% being singletons. The sequencing input was lung tumor tissue. These receptor sequences come from a woman aged 45-65 years with non-small cell lung cancer. The CDR3 runs from the conserved cysteine through the conserved F or W. D genes are given only for firm matches. Clone size is given for some rows only: seen once, a few or many times, or a class if the clone is expanded.

CDR3 DNA,CDR3 protein,V gene,J gene,clone size,D gene
TGCAGTGTCGAAAATGAAAACTATGGCTACACCTTC,CSVENENYGYTF,TRBV29-1,TRBJ1-2,.,.
TGTGCTAGCAGAAACGGGGGGAGCAGTCAGCCCCAGCATTTT,CASRNGGSSQPQHF,TRBV6-1,TRBJ1-5,.,.
TGCGCCAACCAAGTATGGGGGGCCGGGCAGAATGAGCAGTTCTTC,CANQVWGAGQNEQFF,TRBV10-1,TRBJ2-1,.,.
TGTGCCAGCAGCTTACTAGCGGCTAACAATGAGCAGTTCTTC,CASSLLAANNEQFF,TRBV7-8,TRBJ2-1,many,TRBD2
TGCAGCGTTGAAGATCGGTACAGGGTTCTTTTTGATACGCAGTATTTT,CSVEDRYRVLFDTQYF,TRBV29-1,TRBJ2-3,.,.
TGTACCAGCAGTGTGCGGGAGGGCGGCTACGAGCAGTACTTC,CTSSVREGGYEQYF,TRBV6-1,TRBJ2-7,.,TRBD2
TGTGCCGTCAGTGAGCCCGAGGGAGATACGCAGTATTTT,CAVSEPEGDTQYF,TRBV10-3,TRBJ2-3,.,.
TGCAGTGCTAGAGATACGGGACGGTATAATTCACCCCTCCACTTT,CSARDTGRYNSPLHF,TRBV20-1,TRBJ1-6,.,.
TGTGCCAGCAGTCCCTTGCGAGGTCACGATCAGTACTTC,CASSPLRGHDQYF,TRBV12-3/TRBV12-4,TRBJ2-7,.,.
TGTGCCAGCCGAGGCTCGAGCGGCTCAGATACGCAGTATTTT,CASRGSSGSDTQYF,TRBV11-2,TRBJ2-3,.,.
TGTGTCAGTAGCCCCGGACTAGCGGGAGGTGGCGAACAGTACTTC,CVSSPGLAGGGEQYF,TRBV5-4,TRBJ2-7,.,TRBD2
TGTGTTAGTGGTTTGACGCTAGCGGGAGGTAATGAGCACTTCTTC,CVSGLTLAGGNEHFF,TRBV12-5,TRBJ2-1,once,TRBD2
TGCAGCGCGAGCATGGGGTCGGAGGATCAGCCCCAACATTTT,CSASMGSEDQPQHF,TRBV29-1,TRBJ1-5,.,.
TGCGCCATTCGAGAGGGGGGGGCGAGGAATGGCCACACCTTC,CAIREGGARNGHTF,TRBV6-5,TRBJ1-2,once,.
TGCAGCGTTGAGGGACTAACGAATACCGGGGAGCTGTTTTTT,CSVEGLTNTGELFF,TRBV29-1,TRBJ2-2,.,TRBD2
TGCGCCTGCAGCAAGGGACTAGCGGGAGCTCGCCCCACAGATACGCAGTATTTC,CACSKGLAGARPTDTQYF,TRBV5-1,TRBJ2-3,.,TRBD2
TGCAGTGTTGAGGCGGGAACGGACAATGAGCAGTTCTTC,CSVEAGTDNEQFF,TRBV29-1,TRBJ2-1,.,.
TGTGCTAGCAGTGCGTCTCAGACAGTTTATACCGGGGAGCTGTTTTTT,CASSASQTVYTGELFF,TRBV6-1,TRBJ2-2,.,.
TGCAGTGCTAGCCAAGGACTAGCGGGAATGACAGATACGCAGTATTTT,CSASQGLAGMTDTQYF,TRBV20-1,TRBJ2-3,few,TRBD2
TGCAGCATTCTACGGGACTATCAAGGCTACACCTTC,CSILRDYQGYTF,TRBV29-1,TRBJ1-2,.,.
TGTGCCAGCAGATCGACAGGAGAGGGTACCAATCAGCCCAGACATTTT,CASRSTGEGTNQPRHF,TRBV6-1,TRBJ1-5,.,.
TGTGCCAGCAGCCAAGATCGGCTAGTTAGCACAAATACGCAGTATTTT,CASSQDRLVSTNTQYF,TRBV4-1,TRBJ2-3,once,.
TGTGCCAGCAGCTTGATGGGGACAGGGGACGGAAGCACCATATATTTT,CASSLMGTGDGSTIYF,TRBV5-8,TRBJ1-3,.,TRBD1
TGTGCCAACAGCTGTAATGGATTGAGCAATCAGCCCCAGCATTTT,CANSCNGLSNQPQHF,TRBV11-2,TRBJ1-5,.,.
TGTGCCAGCAGTTTGGAACTAGTGACCTACAATTGGCAGTTCTTC,CASSLELVTYNWQFF,TRBV12-3/TRBV12-4,TRBJ2-1,.,.
TGCGCCAGCAGCCAAGAGGGGGGTGGCGGACCCTACAATGATCAGTTCTTC,CASSQEGGGGPYNDQFF,TRBV4-2,TRBJ2-1,.,.
TGCAGTGCTAGAGATGCACTCACAGCGGGTGGTCAGCCCCAGCATTTT,CSARDALTAGGQPQHF,TRBV20-1,TRBJ1-5,many,.
TGCAGTGTTGAAGGTTCAGGGAGCAATGGAAAACTGTTTTTT,CSVEGSGSNGKLFF,TRBV29-1,TRBJ1-4,.,.
TGTGTCAGCAGCTTAGATCGGGACGGGGGGGCCTCCTACGAGCAATACTTC,CVSSLDRDGGASYEQYF,TRBV11-2,TRBJ2-7,.,TRBD2
TGTGCCAGCAGCTTAGGACTAGCGGGAGCAGGGGGCACAGATACGCAGTATTTT,CASSLGLAGAGGTDTQYF,TRBV11-3,TRBJ2-3,medium-sized,TRBD2
TGTGCCATCATTGCAAAGCAGGGAGACATTCAGTACTTC,CAIIAKQGDIQYF,TRBV10-3,TRBJ2-4,.,.
TGCGCCAGCAGTGCCGGGACAGAGCTGAACTTT,CASSAGTELNF,TRBV10-1,TRBJ2-7,.,TRBD1
TGTGCCAGTAGTTCCCGGTACGGGGAGCTGTTTTTT,CASSSRYGELFF,TRBV19,TRBJ2-2,few,.
TGTACCAGTAGTACCACTTACGAGCGGTACTTC,CTSSTTYERYF,TRBV6-5,TRBJ2-7,.,.
TGTGCCAGCAACCCGGCAGGATTCGGGTCCTCTAACTATGGCTACACCTTC,CASNPAGFGSSNYGYTF,TRBV5-6,TRBJ1-2,.,.
TGTGCCAGCAGCTTAGAATGGACAGCCGAGCAGTACTTC,CASSLEWTAEQYF,TRBV11-2,TRBJ2-7,.,.
TGTGCGAGCATCGAAGTCAGTACCACAGATACGCAGTATTTT,CASIEVSTTDTQYF,TRBV6-6,TRBJ2-3,.,.
TGTGCCAGCGGTCTCGGCGGGGCCTACGAGCAGTACTTC,CASGLGGAYEQYF,TRBV28,TRBJ2-7,.,.
TGTGCCAGCAGGCGGGGACAGGGGAATCAGCCCCAGCATTTT,CASRRGQGNQPQHF,TRBV12-3/TRBV12-4,TRBJ1-5,many,TRBD1
TGTGCCAGCAGCTTAGAACGGCGGGAGAGTGCGGATATGCAGTATTTT,CASSLERRESADMQYF,TRBV11-3,TRBJ2-3,.,TRBD2
TGCGCCACCAGCCAAGAAGAGGGGGATGCGGAGGGGAGCACAGATACGCAATATTTC,CATSQEEGDAEGSTDTQYF,TRBV4-1,TRBJ2-3,.,.
TGTGCCAGCTGCGAGGGACAGGGAGAGTTCTCCTACGAGCAGTATTTC,CASCEGQGEFSYEQYF,TRBV11-2,TRBJ2-7,.,TRBD1
TGTGCCAGCAGTCGGATAAGGGGTTCTAACTATGGCTACACCTTC,CASSRIRGSNYGYTF,TRBV12-3/TRBV12-4,TRBJ1-2,once,.
TGTGCCAGCAGCCGAGGCGGGAGCAGGGGCAGTGAGCAGTTCTTC,CASSRGGSRGSEQFF,TRBV11-2,TRBJ2-1,.,.
TGTACCAGCAGCTTAGCAGTTGTGCCCAAGCAGTACTTC,CTSSLAVVPKQYF,TRBV11-1,TRBJ2-7,few,.
TGTGCCAGCAGCCAGGAGCCTAGCGGGAACTACGAGCAGTACTTC,CASSQEPSGNYEQYF,TRBV4-2,TRBJ2-7,.,TRBD2
TGTGCCAGAAACCAAGACTGGGGACAGGGAGACTATGGCTACACCTTC,CARNQDWGQGDYGYTF,TRBV4-2,TRBJ1-2,once,TRBD1
TGTGCCAGTAGTAATCTGGATAACAATGAGCAGTTCTTC,CASSNLDNNEQFF,TRBV19,TRBJ2-1,.,.
TGTGCCAGCACCGTGTGGGAGAATAGGGAGATGTACTTC,CASTVWENREMYF,TRBV6-2/TRBV6-3,TRBJ2-7,.,.
TGTGTCAGCAGTTACGTTCCTGTCTCTGTAAACACCATATATTTT,CVSSYVPVSVNTIYF,TRBV6-5,TRBJ1-3,.,.
TGCAGTGCTAGATCAATGGGGGCGACCGGGGAGCTGTTTTTT,CSARSMGATGELFF,TRBV20-1,TRBJ2-2,.,.
TGTGCCAGCAGCTCTGGACCCGATATAGAAGCTTTCTTT,CASSSGPDIEAFF,TRBV5-5,TRBJ1-1,.,.